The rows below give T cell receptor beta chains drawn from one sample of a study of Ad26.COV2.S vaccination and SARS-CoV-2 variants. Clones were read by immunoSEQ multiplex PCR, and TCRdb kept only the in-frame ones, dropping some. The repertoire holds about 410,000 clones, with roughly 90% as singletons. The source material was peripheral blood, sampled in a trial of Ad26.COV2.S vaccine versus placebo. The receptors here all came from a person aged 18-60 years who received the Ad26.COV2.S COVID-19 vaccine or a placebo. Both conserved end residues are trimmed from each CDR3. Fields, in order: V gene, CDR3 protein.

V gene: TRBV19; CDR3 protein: ASSLRQGAAKNIQY
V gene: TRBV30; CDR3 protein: AGDGTSRGAEAF
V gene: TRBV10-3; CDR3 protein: AISESEGQPQH
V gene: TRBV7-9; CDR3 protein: ASTQRIQETQY
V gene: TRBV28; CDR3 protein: ASRRSIMNTEAF
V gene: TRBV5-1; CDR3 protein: ASSATSGKLHEQY
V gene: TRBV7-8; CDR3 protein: ASSASSGETQY
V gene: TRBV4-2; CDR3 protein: ASSQEAQGNQPQH
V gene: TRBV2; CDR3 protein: ASSEVQGNYGYT
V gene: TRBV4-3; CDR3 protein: ASSQDWELYYGYT
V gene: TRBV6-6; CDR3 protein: ASSSEREYGGELF
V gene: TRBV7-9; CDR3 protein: ASSLDGSFRGYT
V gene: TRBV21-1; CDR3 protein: ASSAPRDFEKLF
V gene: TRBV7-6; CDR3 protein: ASSREPGQGNTGELF
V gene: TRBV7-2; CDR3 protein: ASSFAAKNIQY
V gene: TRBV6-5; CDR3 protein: ASSYSSTGHGNTIY
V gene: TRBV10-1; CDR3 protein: ASSSGSNQPQH
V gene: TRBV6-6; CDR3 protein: ASSSRQGLEAF
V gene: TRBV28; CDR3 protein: ASSPTWGNDNSPLH
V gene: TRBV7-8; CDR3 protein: ASTRGTSVSGANVLT
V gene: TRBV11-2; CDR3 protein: ASSLVFGSYEQY
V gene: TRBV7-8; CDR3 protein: ASSLFSNTEAF
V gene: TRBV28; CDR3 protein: ASRTALSKAF
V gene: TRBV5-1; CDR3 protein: ASSLDGNTIY
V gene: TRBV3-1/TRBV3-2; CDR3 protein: ASSQLAGGLGEQF
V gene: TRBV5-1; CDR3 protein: ASSPQGRPQETQY
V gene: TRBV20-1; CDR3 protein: SAHRGDTQY
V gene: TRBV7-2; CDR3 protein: ASSLGGRGPNNQPQH
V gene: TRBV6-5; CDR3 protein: ASSYGLTSYNEQF
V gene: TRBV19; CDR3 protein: ASSMSAGNQPQH
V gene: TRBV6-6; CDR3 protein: ASKDRGRETQY
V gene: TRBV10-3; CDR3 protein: AISEGSGSAEQF
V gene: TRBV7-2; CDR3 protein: ASSLDKNYGYT
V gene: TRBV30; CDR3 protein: AWITVGEAF
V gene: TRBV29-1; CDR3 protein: SVEDRLSTDTQY
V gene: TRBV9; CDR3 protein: ASSVGNSGGEQY
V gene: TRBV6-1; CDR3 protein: ASSDPRVLQETQY
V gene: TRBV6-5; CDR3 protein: ASSTSGTFGEKLF
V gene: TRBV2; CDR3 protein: ASSHGQDFYEQY
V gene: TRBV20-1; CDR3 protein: SASGGQGYHEQY
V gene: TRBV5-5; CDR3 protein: ASTRGGRAYEQY